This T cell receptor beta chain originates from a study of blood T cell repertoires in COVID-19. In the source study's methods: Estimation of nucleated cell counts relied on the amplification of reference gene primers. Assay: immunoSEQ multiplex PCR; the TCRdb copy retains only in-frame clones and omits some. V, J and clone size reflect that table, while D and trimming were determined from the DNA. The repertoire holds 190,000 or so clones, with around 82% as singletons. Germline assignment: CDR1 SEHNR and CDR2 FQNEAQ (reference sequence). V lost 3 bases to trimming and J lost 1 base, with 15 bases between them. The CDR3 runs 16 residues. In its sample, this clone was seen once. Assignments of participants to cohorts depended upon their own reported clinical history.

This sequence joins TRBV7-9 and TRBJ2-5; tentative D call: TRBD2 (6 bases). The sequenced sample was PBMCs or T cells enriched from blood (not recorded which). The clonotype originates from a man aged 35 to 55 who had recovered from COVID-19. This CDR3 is CASSLATGGAQETQYF. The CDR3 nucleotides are TGTGCCAGCAGCTTGGCGACGGGCGGGGCCCAAGAGACCCAGTACTTC.